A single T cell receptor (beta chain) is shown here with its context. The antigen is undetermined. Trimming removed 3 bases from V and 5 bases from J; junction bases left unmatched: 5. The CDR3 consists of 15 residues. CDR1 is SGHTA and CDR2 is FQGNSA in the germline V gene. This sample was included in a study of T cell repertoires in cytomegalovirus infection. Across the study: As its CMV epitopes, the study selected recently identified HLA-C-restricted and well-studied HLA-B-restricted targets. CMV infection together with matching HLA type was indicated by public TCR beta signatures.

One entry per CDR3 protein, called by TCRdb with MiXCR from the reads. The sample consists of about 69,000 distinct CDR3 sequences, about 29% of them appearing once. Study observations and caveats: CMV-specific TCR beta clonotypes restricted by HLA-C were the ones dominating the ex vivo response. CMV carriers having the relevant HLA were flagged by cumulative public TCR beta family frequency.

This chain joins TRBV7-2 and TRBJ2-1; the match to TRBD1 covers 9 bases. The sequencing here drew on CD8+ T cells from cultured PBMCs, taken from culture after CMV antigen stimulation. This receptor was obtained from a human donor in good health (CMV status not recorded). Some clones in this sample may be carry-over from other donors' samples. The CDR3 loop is CASSFWTGVNNEQFF. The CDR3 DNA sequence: TGTGCCAGCAGCTTCTGGACAGGGGTTAACAATGAGCAGTTCTTC.